This TCR beta chain was recorded in a study of CD8+ T cells in alopecia areata (dated by TCRdb to 2016 to 2019). Concerning the study at large: Treated patients were enrolled in an open-label pilot trial of oral tofacitinib at 5 to 10 mg twice daily for moderate-to-severe alopecia areata. immunoSEQ multiplex PCR using 35 Vbeta forward primers and 13 Jbeta reverse primers was used to amplify TCRbeta CDR3 regions. Disease severity in treated patients was measured with the SALT score, which quantifies the percentage of affected scalp surface area. Scalp clonality was compared across normal scalp (n=4), patchy alopecia areata scalp (n=8), and alopecia totalis/universalis scalp (n=8). Biopsies were taken from tofacitinib-treated patients at baseline and at 4 and 24 weeks of treatment, and a later scalp biopsy was taken in several of the tofacitinib-treated patients. Tofacitinib was given for 6 to 18 months, followed by 6 months of follow-up off drug to assess delayed response and recurrence. Human TCRbeta sequencing covered scalp tissue and sorted CD4+ and CD8+ peripheral blood T cells from patchy and totalis/universalis alopecia areata patients and healthy controls. High-throughput TCRbeta sequencing was used to examine T cell clonal expansion in alopecia areata in both the C3H/HeJ mouse model and human patients. The RNA source kit depended on sample type: the PAXgene miRNA kit for fixed scalp, the miRNeasy kit for PBMCs, and the RNeasy kit for mouse skin.

Library method: the immunoSEQ multiplex PCR assay. To provide template for TCR sequencing, every sample had RNA extracted and reverse transcribed into cDNA. First-strand cDNA was synthesized with SuperScript III using a 2:1 mix of oligo-dT and random hexamers. A synthetic immune receptor repertoire was used to assess amplification bias, and residual bias was removed computationally. From the authors' description of their analysis: Raw reads were preprocessed for error removal, and CDR3 was defined according to IMGT conventions as running from the conserved cysteine to phenylalanine. Clonality was calculated as 1 minus Shannon entropy normalized by log2 of the number of productive unique TCRs. Scalp TCRbeta sequences were cross-referenced with sorted blood CD4 and CD8 repertoires so that the CD4 or CD8 identity of scalp clones could be inferred. The table comes from immuneACCESS by way of TCRdb, which keeps in-frame sequences with V and J called. Part of the clones is missing from these tables; in studies checked, under half for an unresolved V gene and the rest for unknown reasons. V and J calls and clone size are given by that table; D and trimming were obtained from the DNA. The table for this sample lists about 140,000 clones; around 87% of them were counted only once. The ten biggest clones cover over 10% of the sample.

Broad study findings and their caveats: Many expanded lesional clones persisted in scalp and blood during tofacitinib treatment, which may partly explain relapse after stopping treatment. Higher clonality and more expanded CD8+ clones were observed in lesional scalp than in normal scalp, particularly in alopecia totalis/universalis, a finding suggestive of antigenic drive. Shared TCR sequences between patients were less evident than in mice, which may be partly attributable to HLA diversity in the patient population. Scalp TCR repertoire analysis is complicated because resident alphabeta T cells in normal human skin are also sequenced, whereas mouse skin is dominated by gammadelta T cells. Tofacitinib significantly decreased scalp clonality and the number of expanded CD8+ clones among the top 100 scalp clones. Because the treated cohort was small and had just a single nonresponder, larger studies are needed to establish links between baseline CD8+ expansion and response.

From the germline V gene (reference sequence), CDR1 is MNHEY and CDR2 is SMNVEV. The CDR3 measures 14 amino acids from cysteine to phenylalanine. Only CDR3 DNA remains: 42 bases, in frame from the first base. The trim is 5 bases for V and 1 base for J, with a gap of 11 bases between the germline ends. A word on this clone: Its recognized antigen is unknown. No quality values exist for individual bases; no much larger clone is one base distant.

Sample time point, as interpreted from the label and publication: around 4 weeks on oral tofacitinib. This sample's treatment or condition label indicates: oral pan-JAK inhibitor, 5-10 mg twice daily. From alopecia areata patients, peripheral blood was collected along with lesional scalp punch biopsies. PBMCs were isolated by density centrifugation and stained for CD3, CD4 and CD8, and CD4+ and CD8+ T cells were sorted on a FACSAria. The rearrangement combines TRBV27 with TRBJ1-1; TRBD1 is a possible D gene, resting on 6 matching bases. The sequencing used CD8+ T cells sorted from blood, collected at week 4, from a patient treated with tofacitinib. The TCR was taken from a human donor with alopecia areata. The CDR3 has the sequence CASSPGTPNTEAFF. The nucleotide sequence is given as TGTGCCAGCAGTCCTGGGACACCGAACACTGAAGCTTTCTTT.